The 10 T cell receptor beta chains reported below all come from one sample, sequenced in a study of CD8 T cells in ankylosing spondylitis. MiXCR, run by TCRdb on the 5' RACE reads, gives a single entry per CDR3 protein. The sample lists 150,000 to 200,000 distinct CDR3 sequences, about 20% occurring once. Sample: blood, either unsorted or a sorted T cell fraction (not recorded which). Receptors were obtained from a male donor between 10 and 30 years old with ankylosing spondylitis or in good health (not recorded which).

This clonotype showed up many times. V is TRBV24-1 and J is TRBJ2-1; D remains ambiguous. This CDR3 comprises 13 residues. Between the trimmed V and J ends, which lost 1 base and 5 bases, there was a span of 5 bases. CDR1 and CDR2 from the germline V gene are KGHDR and SFDVKD. In DNA form, the CDR3 reads TGTGCCACCAGTGATTTTACGGACAATGAGCAGTTCTTC. Translated, it gives CATSDFTDNEQFF.

This clonotype was observed many times. This rearrangement joins TRBV10-3 to TRBJ2-5; 11 bases match TRBD2. The CDR3 covers 14 residues. V trimming: 10 bases; J trimming: 3 bases; junction bases outside the gene matches: 7. In germline, CDR1 is ENHRY, CDR2 SYGVKD. For the CDR3, the DNA is TGTGCCACTCTCTCGACTAGCGGGAAAGAGACCCAGTACTTC. Its protein product is CATLSTSGKETQYF.

The V gene is TRBV25-1, the J gene TRBJ2-3, with TRBD1 matching over 8 bases. The CDR3 is 18 residues long. Trimming at V came to 3 bases and at J to 9 bases, leaving 20 bases not matched to a gene. Germline lookup yields CDR1 MGHDK and CDR2 SYGVNS. DNA of the CDR3: TGTGCCAGCAGTGACCTGCCACCCCCGGGACAGGTCCTTTGGACGCAGTATTTT. It yields the protein CASSDLPPPGQVLWTQYF.

This clonotype was seen many times. The chain is built from TRBV7-8 and TRBJ2-1, with 12 bases fitting TRBD2. Germline CDR1 is SGHVS and CDR2 is FQNEAQ. The CDR3 runs 17 residues. V was pared by 4 bases and J by 7 bases, with 11 bases of the junction left unmatched. Here the CDR3 reads CASSSRTSGMAGNEQFF. The DNA of the CDR3 is TGTGCCAGCAGCTCTCGGACTAGCGGGATGGCGGGTAATGAGCAGTTCTTC.

This clonotype appeared many times. The chain couples TRBV7-6 to TRBJ2-1; possible D gene TRBD2, 6 bases. From germline, CDR1 is SGHVS and CDR2 FNYEAQ. V lost 5 bases and J 4 bases, leaving 9 bases between the germline ends. This CDR3 spans 13 amino acids. In DNA form, the CDR3 reads TGTGCCAGCAGCGGAGGGCCGTACAATGAGCAGTTCTTC. Translating gives CASSGGPYNEQFF.

This clonotype was observed many times. The chain has TRBV24-1 and TRBJ2-2; 9 nucleotides line up with TRBD1. Germline V gene lookup returns CDR1 KGHDR and CDR2 SFDVKD. The CDR3 totals 15 residues. V was pared by 3 bases and J by 5 bases, with 3 bases of the junction left unmatched. This CDR3 reads CATSDTGTGTGELFF. The DNA of the CDR3 is TGTGCCACCAGTGATACCGGGACAGGGACCGGGGAGCTGTTTTTT.

This clonotype was found many times. The chain combines TRBV4-1 with TRBJ1-1; D possibly corresponds to TRBD1 (5 bases). CDR3 length: 17 amino acids. V was cut by 0 bases and J by 0 bases, with 14 bases left in between. The germline gives CDR1 MGHRA, CDR2 YSYEKL. The CDR3 reads CASSQEPGTAMNTEAFF. The CDR3 region has the DNA TGCGCCAGCAGCCAAGAACCCGGGACGGCGATGAACACTGAAGCTTTCTTT.

The table lists this clonotype with a few counts. One base away lies a much larger clone, so this may be a sequencing read error. The chain links TRBV12-3 or TRBV12-4 to TRBJ1-2, with unresolved D. This CDR3 has 14 residues. Written as DNA, the CDR3 is TGTGCCAGCAGTTTCAGTGGGGAGTACTATGGCTACCCCTTC. Protein sequence: CASSFSGEYYGYPF.

This clonotype was counted ten times or more. The genes are TRBV25-1 and TRBJ1-4; 7 bases line up with TRBD1. CDR1 is MGHDK and CDR2 is SYGVNS in the germline V gene. The CDR3 runs to 15 residues. V dropped 1 base and J dropped 5; count of bases not matched to a gene: 4. DNA for the CDR3: TGTGCCAGCAGTGAATTTGCAGGGGGGAATGAAAAACTGTTTTTT. Encoded protein: CASSEFAGGNEKLFF.

This clonotype appeared many times. This chain uses TRBV12-3 or TRBV12-4 with TRBJ1-5; 8 bases agree with TRBD1. V shed 6 bases, J shed 6 bases, and the junction held 13 bases outside the gene matches. The CDR3 has 16 residues. The CDR3 protein is CASSNHGTGGGQPQHF. DNA for the CDR3: TGTGCCAGCAGCAATCACGGGACAGGCGGGGGTCAGCCCCAGCATTTT.